The 21 T cell receptor beta chains in this list originate from one sample, sequenced in a study of T cell repertoires in cytomegalovirus infection. TCRdb processed the reads anew with MiXCR; each CDR3 protein has one entry. The table has about 830,000 distinct CDR3 sequences, approximately 32% seen once; the top ten hold roughly 12%. No antigens are known for them. Source: cultured CD8+ T cells from PBMCs, taken from culture after CMV antigen stimulation. The receptors were sampled from a human donor in good health (CMV status not recorded). Some clones in this sample may be carry-over from other donors' samples.

V gene TRBV19 combines with J gene TRBJ2-1; the match to TRBD2 covers 7 bases. The CDR3 runs to 14 residues. V gave up 5 bases and J gave up 10 bases; unmatched junction bases: 11. Germline V gene lookup returns CDR1 LNHDA and CDR2 SQIVND (reference sequence). The CDR3: CASSGPGWGGEQFF. For the CDR3, the DNA is TGTGCCAGTAGTGGCCCCGGCTGGGGAGGGGAGCAGTTCTTC.

The gene calls are TRBV7-8 and TRBJ2-1, with D uncertain. Per the germline V gene, CDR1 is SGHVS and CDR2 is FQNEAQ. CDR3 length: 13 amino acids. Trimming pared 6 bases from V and 9 bases from J, leaving 15 bases between. The CDR3 loop reads CASSLKGTGEQFF. Here the CDR3 DNA reads TGTGCCAGCAGTCTTAAGGGAACCGGTGAGCAGTTCTTC.

This clonotype was seen just once. The gene calls are TRBV14 and TRBJ2-7; D perhaps matches TRBD1 (5 bases). The CDR3 extends over 12 amino acids. Trimming shortened V by 8 bases and J by 7 bases, and 15 bases separated the two germline ends. Germline V gene data show CDR1 as SGHDN and CDR2 as FVKESK. CDR3 protein: CASGQGAREQYF. The CDR3 bases are TGTGCCAGCGGTCAAGGGGCACGGGAGCAGTACTTC.

The genes are TRBV2 and TRBJ1-3; D gene unclear. The CDR3 has 14 amino acids. The germline V gene has CDR1 SNHLY and CDR2 FYNNEI. With 6 bases removed from V and 0 bases from J, the gap between germline ends came to 9 bases. In DNA, the CDR3 is TGTGCCAGCAGGGTGGGGTACTCTGGAAACACCATATATTTT. Residues: CASRVGYSGNTIYF.

This clonotype turned up a few times. The rearrangement uses TRBV12-3 or TRBV12-4 and TRBJ1-2; D remains unclear. The CDR3 contains 13 residues. The V end lost 7 bases, the J end lost 6 bases, and 15 bases lay between the germline ends. CDR3 region: CASTSLLRDGYTF. The CDR3 DNA reads as TGTGCCAGCACCTCCCTACTAAGAGATGGCTACACCTTC.

The chain carries TRBV6-5 and TRBJ1-1; 8 bases are a match to TRBD1. After removal of 5 bases from V and 0 bases from J, the junction contained 5 bases not matched to a gene. The CDR3 runs to 15 residues. Germline CDR1 reads MNHEY; CDR2 reads SVGAGI. CDR3 in DNA: TGTGCCAGCAGTGGCAGGGGGCTGGTGAACACTGAAGCTTTCTTT. The encoded protein is CASSGRGLVNTEAFF.

This sequence joins TRBV7-2 and TRBJ2-5, with D possibly being TRBD1 (6 bases). CDR1 is SGHTA, CDR2 FQGNSA, per germline. V was clipped by 3 bases and J by 5 bases, with 19 bases between them. The CDR3 loop spans 16 amino acids. CDR3 amino acids: CASSLGASLGGETQYF. The CDR3 DNA reads TGTGCCAGCAGCTTGGGGGCTTCATTGGGTGGGGAGACCCAGTACTTC.

Note on this clonotype: It may be a read error: a sequence one base away is much more abundant. The chain carries TRBV7-4 and TRBJ2-5; no clear D. CDR3 length: 16 residues. CDR1 and CDR2 (germline): SGHVT, SQSDAQ. The CDR3 DNA sequence: TGTGCCAGCAGCTTAGGTCCGGGCGGAGTCCAAGTGACCCAGTACTTC. Its translation is CASSLGPGGVQVTQYF.

This clonotype appeared many times. The CDR3 sequence: CASNFTGAHEQYV. In nucleotides, the CDR3 is TGTGCCAGCAACTTTACGGGGGCCCACGAGCAGTACGTC. The chain has TRBV12-3 or TRBV12-4 and TRBJ2-7; D is tentatively TRBD1 or TRBD2 (6 bases each). The V end was cut by 7 bases, the J end by 5 bases, with 15 bases between. This CDR3 spans 13 amino acids.

This clonotype was picked up a small number of times. The rearrangement uses TRBV5-1 and TRBJ1-2; 7 bases match TRBD1. The germline V gene encodes CDR1 SGHRS and CDR2 YFSETQ. J gave up 2 bases and V 4 bases, and 8 bases lay outside the gene matches. The CDR3 covers 15 residues. CDR3 sequence reads: CASSPRGGGNYGYTF. For the CDR3, the DNA is TGCGCCAGCAGCCCTCGTGGAGGGGGCAACTATGGCTACACCTTC.

This clonotype was detected ten times or more. The chain links TRBV7-9 to TRBJ2-7; D might be TRBD1 (5 bases). Germline V gene sequence: CDR1 SEHNR, CDR2 FQNEAQ (reference sequence). The CDR3 covers 17 residues. Trimming cost V 5 bases and J 0 bases, with 20 bases left between them. In DNA form, the CDR3 reads TGTGCCAGCAGCCCAAGGGTCGGGCAGGGCAACTCCTACGAGCAGTACTTC. Protein: CASSPRVGQGNSYEQYF.

This clonotype was detected only a few times. This rearrangement joins TRBV7-8 to TRBJ2-1; 9 bases agree with TRBD1. The CDR3 runs to 15 residues. Germline CDR1 SGHVS, CDR2 FQNEAQ. The trim removed 8 bases at V and 4 bases at J, leaving 9 bases unmatched. The CDR3 loop reads CASDPTGGGYNEQFF. CDR3 sequence (DNA): TGTGCCAGCGATCCAACAGGGGGCGGGTACAATGAGCAGTTCTTC.

The genes are TRBV7-4 and TRBJ2-3; 9 nucleotides match TRBD2. V dropped 6 bases and J dropped 5; count of bases not matched to a gene: 9. Germline lookup yields CDR1 SGHVT and CDR2 SQSDAQ. This CDR3 is 15 amino acids long. The DNA of the CDR3 is TGTGCCAGCAGGGAGGGGCGGGGGGGGCAAGATACGCAGTATTTT. Its protein product is CASREGRGGQDTQYF.

Ten or more counts support this clonotype. V gene TRBV12-3 or TRBV12-4 combines with J gene TRBJ1-1, with TRBD1 as a possible D gene (5 bases). CDR3 size: 14 residues. V dropped 5 bases and J dropped 7 bases, with 17 bases sitting between them. The CDR3 DNA sequence: TGTGCCAGCAGTATGGACACCCGAATAGATGAAGCTTTCTTT. It translates to CASSMDTRIDEAFF.

Only one count was recorded for this clonotype. A much larger clone is a single base away; this may be a read error. V is TRBV7-8 and J is TRBJ1-1; a possible D gene is TRBD1 (5 bases). V shed 5 bases and J shed 4 bases, with 14 bases lying between them. The CDR3 runs to 14 residues. CDR1 is SGHVS, CDR2 FQNEAQ, per germline. Here the CDR3 reads CASSVGQGITEAFF. CDR3 coding DNA: TGTGCCAGCAGCGTTGGGCAGGGAATCACTGAAGCTTTCTTT.

The chain has TRBV27 and TRBJ2-2; D is tentatively TRBD1 or TRBD2 (5 bases each). The germline CDR1 and CDR2 sequences are MNHEY and SMNVEV (reference sequence). The CDR3 covers 12 residues. Trimming removed 5 bases at V and 13 bases at J, with 14 bases between. DNA for the CDR3: TGTGCCAGCAGTACGCCAAGGGACGGGCTGTTTTTT. This translates into CASSTPRDGLFF.

The chain links TRBV6-1 to TRBJ2-7, with TRBD2 matching 11 bases. The CDR3 has 16 residues. Germline CDR1 is MNHNS and CDR2 is SASEGT. J was trimmed by 3 bases and V by 1 base; bases with no gene match: 5. The CDR3 nucleotides read TGTGCCAGCAGTGAAGAGTCTAGCGGGGGGCTCTACGAGCAGTACTTC. It specifies CASSEESSGGLYEQYF.

The chain recombines TRBV5-1 with TRBJ1-1, with D possibly being TRBD1 (6 bases). Looked up from germline, CDR1 is SGHRS and CDR2 is YFSETQ. The CDR3 contains 15 residues. Between the trimmed V and J ends, which lost 4 bases and 4 bases, there was a span of 17 bases. CDR3 residues: CASSEPTGDATEAFF. The CDR3 DNA reads as TGCGCCAGCAGCGAGCCGACAGGTGATGCCACTGAAGCTTTCTTT.

This clonotype was detected a few times. The chain joins TRBV7-9 to TRBJ2-5; the D call may be TRBD1 or TRBD2 (5 bases each). Germline V gene sequence: CDR1 SEHNR, CDR2 FQNEAQ (reference sequence). The CDR3 contains 15 residues. Trimming shortened V by 5 bases and J by 9 bases, and 22 bases separated the two germline ends. CDR3 loop: CASSPQRGAERPQYF. The CDR3 coding sequence is TGTGCCAGCAGCCCTCAGAGGGGCGCAGAGAGACCCCAGTACTTC.

This clonotype has just a few counts. The chain employs TRBV28 and TRBJ2-5; 9 bases line up with TRBD1. Germline CDR1 MDHEN, CDR2 SYDVKM. V shed 5 bases, J shed 2 bases, and the junction held 9 bases outside the gene matches. CDR3 length equals 16 residues. The CDR3 spells CASSRPGQGSQETQYF. DNA for the CDR3: TGTGCCAGCAGTAGACCGGGACAGGGCTCGCAAGAGACCCAGTACTTC.

This chain links TRBV5-1 with TRBJ2-7, with D possibly TRBD2 on 6 matching bases. The CDR3 loop spans 12 amino acids. Trimming stripped 0 bases from V and 12 bases from J, with 13 bases between. Germline-derived CDR1 and CDR2 are SGHRS and YFSETQ. The CDR3 region is CASSLAEGQLYF. Here the CDR3 DNA reads TGCGCCAGCAGCTTGGCGGAGGGGCAACTGTACTTC.